This is a list of T cell receptor beta chains from one sample in a study of T cell repertoires in cytomegalovirus infection. TCRdb analysed the reads with MiXCR anew, one entry per CDR3 protein. Here the sample spans 200,000 to 300,000 distinct CDR3 sequences, 5% to 8.5% being singletons. Sequencing was performed on PBMCs. Receptor source: a human donor in good health (CMV status not recorded). Some clones in this sample may be carry-over from other donors' samples. CDR3s include the opening cysteine and the closing phenylalanine or tryptophan. A D gene is named only where the DNA matches it firmly. Part of the rows lack a size; the others show once, few, many or a class for expanded clones.

J gene,D gene,V gene,clone size,CDR3 protein,CDR3 DNA
TRBJ1-2,TRBD1,TRBV20-1,many,CSAQQGDSNYGYTF,TGCAGTGCTCAACAGGGGGATTCTAACTATGGCTACACCTTC
TRBJ1-2,NA,TRBV30,few,CAWSVLPQGGDYGYTF,TGTGCCTGGAGTGTACTTCCCCAGGGAGGAGACTATGGCTACACCTTC
TRBJ2-3,NA,TRBV7-2,many,CASTKEPGQGPQREQYF,TGTGCCAGCACGAAAGAACCAGGACAAGGACCTCAAAGGGAGCAGTATTTT
TRBJ2-1,TRBD1,TRBV28,many,CASSPTPGTAPPRQFF,TGTGCCAGCAGTCCAACACCCGGGACAGCGCCCCCGCGGCAGTTCTTC
TRBJ1-2,TRBD1,TRBV7-2,many,CASSLGAGGGYGYTF,TGTGCCAGCAGCTTAGGGGCAGGGGGTGGCTATGGCTACACCTTC
TRBJ2-7,TRBD2,TRBV7-2,many,CASSSRSSGDYEQYF,TGTGCCAGCAGCTCGCGAAGTAGCGGGGACTACGAGCAGTACTTC
TRBJ1-1,NA,TRBV10-3,many,CATLGVMNTEAFF,TGTGCCACTTTGGGAGTCATGAACACTGAAGCTTTCTTT
TRBJ1-1,TRBD1,TRBV5-1,many,CASSSSTGQNTEAFF,TGCGCCAGCAGCTCGTCGACAGGGCAGAACACTGAAGCTTTCTTT
TRBJ1-1,NA,TRBV28,many,CASSLRRGSEAFF,TGTGCCAGCAGTTTAAGGAGAGGATCTGAAGCTTTCTTT
TRBJ1-6,TRBD1,TRBV5-4,few,CASGTGAFHNSPLHF,TGTGCCAGCGGGACAGGGGCTTTCCATAATTCACCCCTCCACTTT
TRBJ2-1,TRBD1,TRBV18,many,CASSPDRDKTQKQFF,TGTGCCAGCTCACCGGACAGGGATAAGACCCAGAAGCAGTTCTTC
TRBJ2-2,NA,TRBV6-1,many,CASSDGFRELFF,TGTGCCAGCAGTGACGGCTTCAGGGAGCTGTTTTTT
TRBJ2-3,NA,TRBV12-3/TRBV12-4,many,CASSVYASSSTDTQYF,TGTGCCAGCAGCGTTTACGCCAGCTCTAGCACAGATACGCAGTATTTT
TRBJ1-2,NA,TRBV28,few,CATLQGNGYTF,TGTGCCACTCTGCAGGGTAATGGCTACACCTTC
TRBJ1-4,NA,TRBV7-6,many,CASSRQNEKLFF,TGTGCCAGCAGCCGACAGAATGAAAAACTGTTTTTT
TRBJ2-1,TRBD1,TRBV2,many,CATVDRGRDEQFF,TGTGCCACCGTTGACAGGGGTAGGGATGAGCAGTTCTTC
TRBJ2-1,NA,TRBV5-1,NA,CASSIATQYNEQFF,TGCGCCAGCAGCATAGCCACCCAGTACAATGAGCAGTTCTTC
TRBJ1-1,NA,TRBV7-6,many,CASSPGGVNTEAFF,TGTGCCAGCAGCCCTGGAGGGGTGAACACTGAAGCTTTCTTT
TRBJ1-1,TRBD1,TRBV29-1,many,CSARDRLGTEAFF,TGCAGCGCCAGGGACAGGTTAGGCACTGAAGCTTTCTTT
TRBJ1-4,NA,TRBV18,many,CASSPDGGATNEKLFF,TGTGCCAGCTCACCAGATGGCGGGGCTACTAATGAAAAACTGTTTTTT
TRBJ1-1,NA,TRBV20-1,many,CSATILTEAFF,TGCAGTGCCACCATATTAACTGAAGCTTTCTTT
TRBJ2-4,NA,TRBV6-1,many,CASSEVGGWLQYF,TGTGCCAGCAGTGAGGTCGGAGGGTGGCTTCAGTACTTC
TRBJ1-1,TRBD1,TRBV6-2/TRBV6-3,many,CASSLRTGGASEAFF,TGTGCCAGCAGTCTAAGGACAGGGGGCGCGTCTGAAGCTTTCTTT
TRBJ2-1,TRBD2,TRBV7-2,many,CASRPGLAVIEQFF,TGTGCCAGCAGACCGGGACTAGCGGTCATTGAGCAGTTCTTC
TRBJ1-1,NA,TRBV5-1,many,CASKAGVNTEAFF,TGCGCCAGTAAGGCCGGGGTGAACACTGAAGCTTTCTTT
TRBJ1-5,NA,TRBV20-1,NA,CSAPEGGAGQPQHF,TGCAGTGCTCCAGAGGGGGGGGCCGGTCAGCCCCAGCATTTT
TRBJ2-3,NA,TRBV7-2,many,CASSATRTDTQYF,TGTGCCAGCAGCGCCACCCGGACAGATACGCAGTATTTT
TRBJ1-1,NA,TRBV7-2,many,CASSLMNTEAFF,TGTGCCAGCAGCTTAATGAACACTGAAGCTTTCTTT
TRBJ1-4,NA,TRBV4-3,NA,CASSQDRRGRATNEKLFF,TGCGCCAGCAGCCAAGATCGACGGGGAAGAGCCACTAATGAAAAACTGTTTTTT
TRBJ2-5,TRBD1,TRBV5-1,NA,CASSPGTGRETQYF,TGCGCCAGCAGCCCTGGGACAGGGCGAGAGACCCAGTACTTC
TRBJ2-1,TRBD1,TRBV5-1,many,CASSLEVRDRYYPNEQFF,TGCGCCAGCAGCCTGGAGGTCCGGGACAGGTACTACCCCAATGAGCAGTTCTTC
TRBJ2-7,NA,TRBV5-1,many,CASSETGLRSYEQYF,TGCGCCAGCAGCGAAACAGGGCTGCGCTCCTACGAGCAGTACTTC
TRBJ2-3,NA,TRBV29-1,NA,CSVAGVGDTQYF,TGCAGCGTTGCGGGGGTGGGTGATACGCAGTATTTT
TRBJ2-7,NA,TRBV11-2,many,CASSLVRGAYEQYF,TGTGCCAGCAGCTTAGTTAGGGGAGCCTACGAGCAGTACTTC
TRBJ2-5,TRBD2,TRBV7-2,many,CASSLETGGPGKTQYF,TGTGCCAGCAGCTTAGAAACGGGGGGGCCGGGAAAGACCCAGTACTTC
TRBJ2-1,TRBD2,TRBV2,NA,CASMGRQRGLEQFF,TGTGCCAGCATGGGTCGTCAGCGGGGACTTGAGCAGTTCTTC
TRBJ1-2,NA,TRBV6-5,many,CASSSGQRGYTF,TGTGCCAGCAGTTCCGGACAGAGGGGCTACACCTTC
TRBJ1-4,NA,TRBV7-6,NA,CASSLNQLNEKLFF,TGTGCCAGCAGCTTAAATCAGCTTAATGAAAAACTGTTTTTT
TRBJ2-3,NA,TRBV11-2,many,CASSLAAGGMVDTQYF,TGTGCCAGCAGCTTAGCGGCAGGGGGGATGGTAGATACGCAGTATTTT
TRBJ2-1,NA,TRBV7-2,many,CASSLTRSGYNEQFF,TGTGCCAGCAGCTTAACTAGATCAGGGTACAATGAGCAGTTCTTC
TRBJ2-2,NA,TRBV14,many,CASSQARGWAGELFF,TGTGCCAGCAGCCAAGCCAGGGGCTGGGCCGGGGAGCTGTTTTTT
TRBJ1-2,TRBD1,TRBV20-1,few,CSARAGTDYGYTF,TGCAGTGCTAGAGCTGGGACAGACTATGGCTACACCTTC
TRBJ1-2,NA,TRBV7-2,many,CASSLGSGLYGYTF,TGTGCCAGCAGCTTAGGGTCGGGCCTCTATGGCTACACCTTC
TRBJ2-3,NA,TRBV29-1,many,CSVETSNTQYF,TGCAGCGTTGAAACCTCTAATACGCAGTATTTT
TRBJ1-1,NA,TRBV12-3/TRBV12-4,many,CASSDGTEAFF,TGTGCCAGCAGTGATGGCACTGAAGCTTTCTTT
TRBJ1-5,NA,TRBV20-1,NA,CSARVPGSNHF,TGCAGTGCTAGAGTCCCGGGGAGCAATCATTTT
TRBJ1-2,NA,TRBV6-1,many,CASSPLDGYTF,TGTGCCAGCAGTCCCCTTGACGGCTACACCTTC